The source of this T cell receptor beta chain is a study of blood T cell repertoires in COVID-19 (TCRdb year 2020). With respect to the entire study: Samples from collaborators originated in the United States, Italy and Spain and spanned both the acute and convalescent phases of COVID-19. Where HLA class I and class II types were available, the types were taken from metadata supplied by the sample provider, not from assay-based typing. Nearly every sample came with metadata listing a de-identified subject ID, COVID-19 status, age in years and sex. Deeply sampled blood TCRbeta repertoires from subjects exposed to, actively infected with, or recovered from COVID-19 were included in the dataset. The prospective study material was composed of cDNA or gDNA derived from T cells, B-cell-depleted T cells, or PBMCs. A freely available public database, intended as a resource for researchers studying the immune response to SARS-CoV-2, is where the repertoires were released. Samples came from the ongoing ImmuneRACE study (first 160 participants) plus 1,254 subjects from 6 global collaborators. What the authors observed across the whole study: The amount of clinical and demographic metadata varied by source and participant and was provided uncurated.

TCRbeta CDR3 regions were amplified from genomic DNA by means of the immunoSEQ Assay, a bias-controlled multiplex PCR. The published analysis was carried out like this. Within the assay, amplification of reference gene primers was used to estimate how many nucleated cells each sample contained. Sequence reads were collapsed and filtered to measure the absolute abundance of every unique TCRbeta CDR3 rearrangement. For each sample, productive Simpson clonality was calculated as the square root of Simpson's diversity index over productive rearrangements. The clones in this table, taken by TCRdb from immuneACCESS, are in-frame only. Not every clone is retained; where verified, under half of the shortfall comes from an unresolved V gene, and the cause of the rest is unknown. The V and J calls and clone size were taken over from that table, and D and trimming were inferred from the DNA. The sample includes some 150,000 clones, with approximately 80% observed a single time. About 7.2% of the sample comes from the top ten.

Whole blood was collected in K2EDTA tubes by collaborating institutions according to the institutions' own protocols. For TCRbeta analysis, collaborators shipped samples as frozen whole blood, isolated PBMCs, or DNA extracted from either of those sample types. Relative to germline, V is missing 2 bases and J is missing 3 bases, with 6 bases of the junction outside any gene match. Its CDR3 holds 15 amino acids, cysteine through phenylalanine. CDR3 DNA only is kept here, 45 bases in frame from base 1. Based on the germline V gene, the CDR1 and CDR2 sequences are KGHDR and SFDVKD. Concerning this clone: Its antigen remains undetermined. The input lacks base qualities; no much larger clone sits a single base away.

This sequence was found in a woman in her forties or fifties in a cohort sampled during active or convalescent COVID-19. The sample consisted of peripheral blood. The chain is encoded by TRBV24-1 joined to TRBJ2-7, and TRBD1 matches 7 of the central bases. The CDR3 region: CATSDYTGDGYEQYF. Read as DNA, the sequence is TGTGCCACCAGTGATTATACAGGGGACGGCTACGAGCAGTACTTC.